The 10 T cell receptor beta chains given below trace back to one sample, sequenced in a study of control samples from healthy donors and cancer patients. TCRdb keeps only in-frame clones here, not all; method: immunoSEQ multiplex PCR. The sample has 400,000 to 450,000 clones, about nine tenths seen once. The material sequenced was PBMCs. These receptors were taken from a man aged 35 to 55 with head and neck cancer.

J is TRBJ2-2 and V is TRBV7-2; no reliable D call. The CDR3 runs to 13 residues. Trimming removed 1 base from V and 7 bases from J, with 7 bases in between. Germline V gene data show CDR1 as SGHTA and CDR2 as FQGNSA. The CDR3 DNA is TGTGCCAGCAGCTTAGGGTTCGTCGGGGAGCTGTTTTTT. Amino acids: CASSLGFVGELFF.

The chain joins TRBV11-2 to TRBJ2-1, with D possibly called TRBD1 or TRBD2 (6 bases each). This CDR3 region has 17 residues. CDR1 is SGHAT, CDR2 FQNNGV, per germline. With 6 bases removed from V and 0 bases from J, the gap between germline ends came to 18 bases. CDR3 nucleotide sequence: TGTGCCAGCAGACTGGGCCAGGGGAGGAGCTCCTACAATGAGCAGTTCTTC. This sequence encodes CASRLGQGRSSYNEQFF. The full variable domain, in which reference TRBV11-2 and TRBJ2-1 provide the parts outside the CDR3, is EAGVAQSPRYKIIEKRQSVAFWCNPISGHATLYWYQQILGQGPKLLIQFQNNGVVDDSQLPKDRFSAERLKGVDSTLKIQPAKLEDSAVYLCASRLGQGRSSYNEQFFGPGTRLTVL.

The rearrangement links TRBV19 to TRBJ2-3; TRBD1 or TRBD2 may be the D gene (5 bases each). Germline assignment: CDR1 LNHDA and CDR2 SQIVND (reference sequence). V shed 5 bases and J shed 11 bases, with 17 bases lying between them. The CDR3 covers 13 residues. CDR3 loop: CASSPLRDPMQYF. The CDR3 DNA follows: TGTGCCAGTAGTCCCCTCCGGGACCCAATGCAGTATTTT.

The J gene is TRBJ2-2, the V gene TRBV12-5; D may match TRBD1 or TRBD2 (5 bases each). Per the germline V gene, CDR1 is LGHNT and CDR2 is FRNRAP. The CDR3 contains 15 residues. Trimming left V 0 bases short and J 3 bases short, with 8 bases between. The CDR3 loop reads CASGLVQGDTGELFF. CDR3 in DNA: TGTGCTAGTGGTTTGGTCCAGGGAGACACCGGGGAGCTGTTTTTT.

This clone was detected only once. V and J are TRBV6-2 or TRBV6-3 and TRBJ2-5, with D hard to call. Germline-derived CDR1 and CDR2 are MNHEY and SVGEGT. This CDR3 spans 15 amino acids. The V gene lost 0 bases and the J gene lost 1 base, with 9 bases spanning the gap. DNA of the CDR3: TGTGCCAGCAGTTACTCGAAGGGCAGCCAAGAGACCCAGTACTTC. The encoded protein is CASSYSKGSQETQYF.

The chain couples TRBV5-6 to TRBJ1-5, with D maybe TRBD1 (5 bases). The V gene's germline CDR1 is SGHDT and CDR2 YYEEEE. The CDR3 is 16 residues long. Trimming left V 1 base short and J 3 bases short, with 14 bases between. Here the CDR3 DNA reads TGTGCCAGCAGCTTGAGTCCCGGGACGACCAATCAGCCCCAGCATTTT. The encoded protein is CASSLSPGTTNQPQHF.

This chain connects TRBV6-7 to TRBJ1-1; D is unclear. TRBV6-7 is classed as an ORF, of uncertain function. The CDR3 totals 13 residues. Trimming stripped 2 bases from V and 5 bases from J, with 9 bases between. The DNA of the CDR3 is TGTGCCAGCAGTTACAGGGCGGGGACTGAAGCTTTCTTT. The encoded protein is CASSYRAGTEAFF.

The chain couples TRBV3-1 (or the pseudogene TRBV3-2) to TRBJ2-3; 9 nucleotides agree with TRBD2. Unmatched junction bases numbered 9, after V lost 1 base and J lost 10 bases. The CDR3 sequence is 15 residues long. Germline-derived CDR1 and CDR2 are LGHDT and YNNKEL (reference sequence). The CDR3: CASSQVAGGKVSQYF. CDR3 sequence (DNA): TGTGCCAGCAGCCAAGTTGCGGGGGGGAAAGTTTCGCAGTATTTT.

The rearrangement joins TRBV6-4 to TRBJ2-1; either TRBD1 or TRBD2 may fit D (5 bases each). Trimming took off 2 bases at V and 5 bases at J, with 13 bases between the two ends. Germline V lookup: CDR1 MRHNA, CDR2 SNTAGT. The CDR3 extends over 15 amino acids. The CDR3: CASSDGSWDHNEQFF. As DNA, the CDR3 is TGTGCCAGCAGTGACGGGTCTTGGGACCACAATGAGCAGTTCTTC.

The chain combines TRBV28 with TRBJ2-2, with TRBD1 matching 8 bases. There are 18 residues in the CDR3. Trimming removed 5 bases from V and 0 bases from J; junction bases left unmatched: 11. CDR1 and CDR2 (germline): MDHEN, SYDVKM. CDR3 sequence (DNA): TGTGCCAGCAGTCCCCGACCAGGGGGCTACTCGAACACCGGGGAGCTGTTTTTT. This translates into CASSPRPGGYSNTGELFF.